The clone carrying this TCR delta chain is labeled as large (0.1 to 1%). Other DNA sequences of this sample code for an identical CDR3. CDR3 length equals 19 residues. Germline CDR1 reads GEAIGNYY; CDR2 reads EKD. The V end lost 1 base, the J end lost 1 base, and 24 bases lay between the germline ends. The data were taken from a study of human gamma delta and Vdelta1 T cells. TCRdb reprocessed the PCR reads using CATT. Of about 6,100 delta-chain clones in the sample, roughly a tenth were seen once. The sequencing sample was made of naive CD27+ Vdelta1 gamma-delta T cells from blood. The chain links TRDV2 to TRDJ1, with a weak D call TRDD2 (7 bases). The source of this sequence is a human donor in good health. Here the CDR3 reads CACDTVLPHGGTLTDKLIF. The CDR3 bases are TGTGCCTGTGACACTGTCCTTCCTCACGGGGGGACCCTCACCGATAAACTCATCTTT.